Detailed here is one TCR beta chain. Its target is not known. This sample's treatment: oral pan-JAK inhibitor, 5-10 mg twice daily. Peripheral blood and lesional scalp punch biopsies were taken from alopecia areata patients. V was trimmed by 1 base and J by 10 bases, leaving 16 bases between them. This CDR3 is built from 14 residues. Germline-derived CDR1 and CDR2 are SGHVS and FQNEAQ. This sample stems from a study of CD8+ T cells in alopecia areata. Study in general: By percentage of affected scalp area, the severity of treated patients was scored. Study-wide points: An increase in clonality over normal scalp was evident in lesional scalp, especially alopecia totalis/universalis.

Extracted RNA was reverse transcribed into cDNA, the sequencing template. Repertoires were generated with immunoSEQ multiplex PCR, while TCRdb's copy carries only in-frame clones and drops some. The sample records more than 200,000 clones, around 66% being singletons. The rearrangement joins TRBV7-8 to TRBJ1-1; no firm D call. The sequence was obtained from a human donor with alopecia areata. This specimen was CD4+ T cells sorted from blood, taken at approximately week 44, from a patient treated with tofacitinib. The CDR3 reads CASSLDGLLGLAFF. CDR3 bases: TGTGCCAGCAGCTTAGACGGTCTTTTGGGCCTAGCTTTCTTT.